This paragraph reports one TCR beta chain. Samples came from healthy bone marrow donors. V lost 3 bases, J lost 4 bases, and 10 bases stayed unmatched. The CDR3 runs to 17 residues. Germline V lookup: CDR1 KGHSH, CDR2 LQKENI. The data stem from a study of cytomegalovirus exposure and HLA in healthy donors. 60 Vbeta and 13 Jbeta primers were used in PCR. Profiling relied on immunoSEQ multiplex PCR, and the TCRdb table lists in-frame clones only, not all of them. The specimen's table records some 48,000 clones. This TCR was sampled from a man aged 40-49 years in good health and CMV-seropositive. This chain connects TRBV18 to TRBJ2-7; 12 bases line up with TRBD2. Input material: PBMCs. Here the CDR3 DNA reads TGTGCCAGCTCACCGACTAGCGGGAGATCGGTTCGGTACGAGCAGTACTTC. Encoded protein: CASSPTSGRSVRYEQYF.